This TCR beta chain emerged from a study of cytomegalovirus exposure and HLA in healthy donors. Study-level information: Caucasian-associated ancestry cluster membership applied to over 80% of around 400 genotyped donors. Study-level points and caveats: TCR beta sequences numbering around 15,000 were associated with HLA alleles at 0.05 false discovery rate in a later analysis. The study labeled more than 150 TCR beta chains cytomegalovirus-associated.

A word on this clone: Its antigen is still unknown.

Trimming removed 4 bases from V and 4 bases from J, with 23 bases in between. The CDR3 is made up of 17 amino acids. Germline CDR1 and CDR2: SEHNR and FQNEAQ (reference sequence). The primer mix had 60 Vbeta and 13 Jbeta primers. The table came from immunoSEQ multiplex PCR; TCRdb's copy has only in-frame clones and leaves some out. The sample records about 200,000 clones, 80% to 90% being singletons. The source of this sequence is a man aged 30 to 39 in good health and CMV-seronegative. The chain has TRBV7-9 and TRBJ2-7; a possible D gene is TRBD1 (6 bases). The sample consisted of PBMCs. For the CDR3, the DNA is TGTGCCAGCAGCTATCAAAGTGCCCGGGACAAGGGTTACGAGCAGTACTTC. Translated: CASSYQSARDKGYEQYF.